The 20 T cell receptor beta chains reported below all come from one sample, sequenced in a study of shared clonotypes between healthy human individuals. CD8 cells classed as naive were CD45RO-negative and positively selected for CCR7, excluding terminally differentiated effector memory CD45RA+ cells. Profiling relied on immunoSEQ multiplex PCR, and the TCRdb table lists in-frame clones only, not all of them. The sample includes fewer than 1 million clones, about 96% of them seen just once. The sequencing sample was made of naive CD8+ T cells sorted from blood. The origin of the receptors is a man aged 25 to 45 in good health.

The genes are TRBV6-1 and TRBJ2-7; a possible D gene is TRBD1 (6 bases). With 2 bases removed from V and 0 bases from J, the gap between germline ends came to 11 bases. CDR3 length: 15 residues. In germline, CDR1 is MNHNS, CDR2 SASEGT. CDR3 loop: CASSERQAFSYEQYF. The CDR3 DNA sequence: TGTGCCAGCAGTGAAAGACAGGCCTTCTCCTACGAGCAGTACTTC.

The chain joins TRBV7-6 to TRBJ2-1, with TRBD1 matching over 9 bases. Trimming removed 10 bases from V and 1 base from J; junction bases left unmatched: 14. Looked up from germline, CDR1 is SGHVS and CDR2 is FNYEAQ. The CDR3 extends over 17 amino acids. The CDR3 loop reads CATHTNPTGGSYNEQFF. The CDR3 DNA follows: TGTGCCACACACACTAACCCGACAGGGGGGTCCTACAATGAGCAGTTCTTC.

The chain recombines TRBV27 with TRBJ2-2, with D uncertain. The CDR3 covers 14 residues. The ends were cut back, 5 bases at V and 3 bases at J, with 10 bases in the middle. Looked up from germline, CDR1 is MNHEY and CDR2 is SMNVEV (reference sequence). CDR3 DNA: TGTGCCAGCAGTCGTTTAGGGTACACCGGGGAGCTGTTTTTT. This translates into CASSRLGYTGELFF.

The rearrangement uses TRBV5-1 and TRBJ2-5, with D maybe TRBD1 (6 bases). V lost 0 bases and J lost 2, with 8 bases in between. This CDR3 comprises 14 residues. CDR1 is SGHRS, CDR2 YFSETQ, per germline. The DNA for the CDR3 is TGCGCCAGCAGCTTGGAGGACAGACAAGAGACCCAGTACTTC. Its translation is CASSLEDRQETQYF.

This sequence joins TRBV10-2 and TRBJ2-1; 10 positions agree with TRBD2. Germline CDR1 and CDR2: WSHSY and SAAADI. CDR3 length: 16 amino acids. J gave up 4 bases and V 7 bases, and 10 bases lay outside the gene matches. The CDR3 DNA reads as TGCGCCAGCATGGACCTAGCGGGAGTGACTTACAATGAGCAGTTCTTC. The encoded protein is CASMDLAGVTYNEQFF.

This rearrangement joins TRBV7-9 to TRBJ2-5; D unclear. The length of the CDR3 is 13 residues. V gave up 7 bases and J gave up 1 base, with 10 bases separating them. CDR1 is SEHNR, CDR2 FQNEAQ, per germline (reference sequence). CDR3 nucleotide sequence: TGTGCCAGCATCCGGGCGAGCCAAGAGACCCAGTACTTC. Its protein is CASIRASQETQYF.

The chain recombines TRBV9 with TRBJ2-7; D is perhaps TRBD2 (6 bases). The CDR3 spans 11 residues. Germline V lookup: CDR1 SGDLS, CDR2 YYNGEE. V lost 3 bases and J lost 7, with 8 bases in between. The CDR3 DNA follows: TGTGCCAGCAGCGACGGACTAGAGCAGTACTTC. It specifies CASSDGLEQYF. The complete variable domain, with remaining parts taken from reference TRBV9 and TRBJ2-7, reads DSGVTQTPKHLITATGQRVTLRCSPRSGDLSVYWYQQSLDQGLQFLIQYYNGEERAKGNILERFSAQQFPDLHSELNLSSLELGDSALYFCASSDGLEQYFGPGTRLTVT.

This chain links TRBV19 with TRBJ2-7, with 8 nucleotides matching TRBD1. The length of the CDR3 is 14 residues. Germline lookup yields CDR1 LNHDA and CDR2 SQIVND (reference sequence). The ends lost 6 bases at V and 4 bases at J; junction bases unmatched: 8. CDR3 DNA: TGTGCCAGTAGGATCGGACAGGGCTCGTACGAGCAGTACTTC. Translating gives CASRIGQGSYEQYF.

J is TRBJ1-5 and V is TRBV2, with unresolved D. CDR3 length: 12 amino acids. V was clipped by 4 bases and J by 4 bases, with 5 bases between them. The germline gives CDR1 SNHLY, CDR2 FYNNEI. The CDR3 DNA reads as TGTGCCAGCAGTGGGACTAATCAGCCCCAGCATTTT. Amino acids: CASSGTNQPQHF.

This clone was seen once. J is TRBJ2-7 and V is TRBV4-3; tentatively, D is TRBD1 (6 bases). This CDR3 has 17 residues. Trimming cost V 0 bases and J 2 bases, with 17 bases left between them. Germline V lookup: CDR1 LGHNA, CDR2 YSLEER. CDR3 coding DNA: TGCGCCAGCAGCCAAGACTTGAGCCAGGGGCTCCCCTACGAGCAGTACTTC. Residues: CASSQDLSQGLPYEQYF.

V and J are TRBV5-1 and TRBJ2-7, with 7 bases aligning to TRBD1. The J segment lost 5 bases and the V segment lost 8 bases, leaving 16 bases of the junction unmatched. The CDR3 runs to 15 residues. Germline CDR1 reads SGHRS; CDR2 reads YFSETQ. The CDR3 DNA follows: TGCGCCAGTCCTCCAAGGGGGCTCCGTCGGAACGAGCAGTACTTC. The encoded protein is CASPPRGLRRNEQYF. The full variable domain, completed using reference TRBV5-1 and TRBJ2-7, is KAGVTQTPRYLIKTRGQQVTLSCSPISGHRSVSWYQQTPGQGLQFLFEYFSETQRNKGNFPGRFSGRQFSNSRSEMNVSTLELGDSALYLCASPPRGLRRNEQYFGPGTRLTVT.

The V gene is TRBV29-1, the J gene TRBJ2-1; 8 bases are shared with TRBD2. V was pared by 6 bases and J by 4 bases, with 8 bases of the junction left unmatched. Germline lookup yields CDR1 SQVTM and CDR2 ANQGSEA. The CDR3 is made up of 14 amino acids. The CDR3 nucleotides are TGCAGCGTGAGCCTAGCGGGCATATACAATGAGCAGTTCTTC. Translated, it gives CSVSLAGIYNEQFF.

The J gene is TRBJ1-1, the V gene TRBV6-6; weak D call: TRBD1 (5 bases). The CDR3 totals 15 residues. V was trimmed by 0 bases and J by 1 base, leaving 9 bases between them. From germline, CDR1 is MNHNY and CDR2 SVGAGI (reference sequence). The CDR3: CASSYSSGTNTEAFF. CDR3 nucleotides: TGTGCCAGCAGTTACTCGTCAGGGACGAACACTGAAGCTTTCTTT.

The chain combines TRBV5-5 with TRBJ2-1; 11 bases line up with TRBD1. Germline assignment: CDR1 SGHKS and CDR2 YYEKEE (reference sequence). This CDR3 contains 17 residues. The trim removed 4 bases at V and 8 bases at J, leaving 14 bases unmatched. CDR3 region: CASSGDRGSVGIYEQFF. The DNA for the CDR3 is TGTGCCAGCAGCGGGGACAGGGGGTCGGTCGGTATCTATGAGCAGTTCTTC.

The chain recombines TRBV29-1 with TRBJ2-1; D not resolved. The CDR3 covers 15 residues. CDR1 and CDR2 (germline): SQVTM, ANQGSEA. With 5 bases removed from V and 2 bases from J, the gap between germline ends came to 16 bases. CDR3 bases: TGCAGCGTTCCCGGCGGAAGTGGGACCTACAATGAGCAGTTCTTC. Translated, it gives CSVPGGSGTYNEQFF.

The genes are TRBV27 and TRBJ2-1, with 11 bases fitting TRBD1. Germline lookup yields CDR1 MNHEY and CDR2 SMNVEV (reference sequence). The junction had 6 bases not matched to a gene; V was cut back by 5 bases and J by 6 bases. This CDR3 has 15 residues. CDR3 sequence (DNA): TGTGCCAGCAGTAAACGGGGACAGGGGGGCAATGAGCAGTTCTTC. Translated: CASSKRGQGGNEQFF.

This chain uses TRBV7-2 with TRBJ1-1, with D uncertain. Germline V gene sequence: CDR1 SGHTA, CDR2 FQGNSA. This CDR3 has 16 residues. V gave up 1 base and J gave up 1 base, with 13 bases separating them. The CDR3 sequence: CASSLVAVLSNTEAFF. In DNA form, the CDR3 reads TGTGCCAGCAGCTTAGTTGCGGTGCTCTCGAACACTGAAGCTTTCTTT.

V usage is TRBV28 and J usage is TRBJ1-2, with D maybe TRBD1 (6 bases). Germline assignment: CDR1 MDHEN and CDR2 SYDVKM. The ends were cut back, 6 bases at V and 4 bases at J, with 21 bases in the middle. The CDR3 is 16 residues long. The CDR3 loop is CASRDPGQFFLYGYTF. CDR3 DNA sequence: TGTGCCAGCAGAGACCCCGGACAGTTTTTCCTCTATGGCTACACCTTC.

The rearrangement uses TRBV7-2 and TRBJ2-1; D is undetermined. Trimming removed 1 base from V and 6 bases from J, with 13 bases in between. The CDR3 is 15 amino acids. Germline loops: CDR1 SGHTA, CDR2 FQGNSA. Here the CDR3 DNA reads TGTGCCAGCAGCTTAGTAGGGCCCCGAGGCAATGAGCAGTTCTTC. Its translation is CASSLVGPRGNEQFF.

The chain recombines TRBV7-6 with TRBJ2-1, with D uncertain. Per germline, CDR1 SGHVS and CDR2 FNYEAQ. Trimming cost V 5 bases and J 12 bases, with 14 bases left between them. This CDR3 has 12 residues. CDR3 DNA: TGTGCCAGCAGCCGACCATCGGAAAGGCAGTTCTTC. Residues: CASSRPSERQFF.